This T cell receptor beta chain came from a study of OX40 agonist ivuxolimab in advanced cancers. Libraries were prepared by immunoSEQ multiplex PCR; TCRdb keeps only in-frame clonotypes and omits some of them. The sample carries about 42,000 clones, approximately 83% recorded once. As to this clone: Its matching antigen is unknown.

Germline V gives CDR1 LNHDA, CDR2 SQIVND (reference sequence). The CDR3 sequence is 15 residues long. Trimming took 4 bases from V and 1 from J; bases not matched to a gene: 7. Whole-study findings and limits: The average count of expanded clones was higher among CD8+ T cells than among CD4+.

Source: CD4+ or CD8+ T cells sorted from blood, taken in a trial of the OX40 agonist ivuxolimab. The chain combines TRBV19 with TRBJ2-7; TRBD2 aligns across 7 bases. The source is an adult with an advanced solid tumor such as melanoma, head and neck, liver or kidney cancer. The CDR3 DNA follows: TGTGCCAGTAGTACTACTAGCGCGACTTCCTACGAGCAGTACTTC. This gives the protein CASSTTSATSYEQYF.